The 31 T cell receptor beta chains presented below share a single source sample, sequenced in a study of response to subunit inactivated influenza vaccine (dated by TCRdb to the late 2010s). Receptor libraries were prepared by RT-PCR. Sequencing was carried out with an Illumina HiSeq 2500. Clones were called with MiXCR by TCRdb after fastp trimmed the public reads at Q25, and only in-frame beta chains were retained. Each CDR3 protein gets just one entry, which takes the most common genes and DNA from the rows behind it. The sample table records 540,000 or so distinct CDR3 sequences; around 13% of these occur just once. Around 13% of the sample comes from the top ten. Read against the paper, the sample's time point label means: around 47 days after influenza vaccine administration. The material was PBMCs from blood, obtained roughly 48 days after vaccination. The receptors derive from a man aged 45 to 65 who received an inactivated influenza vaccine. Donor details come from another sample of the same person, matched by shared clones.

This clonotype showed up just a few times. V is TRBV20-1 and J is TRBJ2-1; 9 bases fit TRBD2. Germline V CDR1 and CDR2: DFQATT, SNEGSKA (reference sequence). With V trimmed by 5 bases and J by 6 bases, 8 bases remained unmatched. This CDR3 region has 14 residues. The CDR3 sequence: CSAGTGTSSNEQFF. Here the CDR3 DNA reads TGCAGTGCTGGAACCGGGACTAGCAGCAATGAGCAGTTCTTC.

This clonotype was seen more than once but under ten times. The gene calls are TRBV20-1 and TRBJ2-1; 10 positions match TRBD2. The length of the CDR3 is 14 residues. The germline gives CDR1 DFQATT, CDR2 SNEGSKA (reference sequence). Unmatched junction bases numbered 6, after V lost 3 bases and J lost 7 bases. CDR3 protein: CSARRLAGENEQFF. CDR3 nucleotides: TGCAGTGCTAGGAGGCTAGCGGGAGAGAATGAGCAGTTCTTC.

The genes are TRBV13 and TRBJ1-1, with D unclear. The CDR3 totals 12 residues. V was clipped by 0 bases and J by 9 bases, with 8 bases between them. Germline V gene lookup returns CDR1 PRHDT and CDR2 FYEKMQ (reference sequence). CDR3 sequence (DNA): TGTGCCAGCAGCTTAGGTGAAGGGCAAGCTTTCTTT. It is translated as CASSLGEGQAFF. The whole variable domain, filled in from reference TRBV13 and TRBJ1-1, reads AAGVIQSPRHLIKEKRETATLKCYPIPRHDTVYWYQQGPGQDPQFLISFYEKMQSDKGSIPDRFSAQQFSDYHSELNMSSLELGDSALYFCASSLGEGQAFFGQGTRLTVV.

In this sample, this clonotype turned up many times. The chain joins TRBV4-3 to TRBJ2-1, with TRBD2 matching over 10 bases. The junction had 7 bases not matched to a gene; V was cut back by 4 bases and J by 7 bases. CDR3 size: 15 residues. Germline lookup yields CDR1 LGHNA and CDR2 YSLEER. This chain's CDR3 is CASSLGLATNNEQFF. The CDR3 nucleotides are TGCGCCAGCAGCCTGGGACTAGCGACTAATAATGAGCAGTTCTTC.

This clonotype was detected ten times or more. The rearrangement uses TRBV14 and TRBJ2-3; the D gene is possibly TRBD1 (6 bases). CDR3 length equals 17 residues. Germline V gene data show CDR1 as SGHDN and CDR2 as FVKESK. With 1 base removed from V and 1 base from J, the gap between germline ends came to 15 bases. This chain's CDR3 is CASSQAISEGGTDTQYF. Here the CDR3 DNA reads TGTGCCAGCAGCCAAGCGATTAGCGAGGGGGGCACAGATACGCAGTATTTT.

This clonotype was observed many times. J is TRBJ2-1 and V is TRBV5-1; 11 nucleotides align to TRBD2. This CDR3 has 19 residues. Germline CDR1 is SGHRS and CDR2 is YFSETQ. After removal of 6 bases from V and 4 bases from J, the junction contained 18 bases not matched to a gene. The CDR3 spells CASNRRGTSGQGGYNEQFF. CDR3 coding DNA: TGCGCCAGCAACCGACGGGGGACTAGCGGTCAGGGAGGGTACAATGAGCAGTTCTTC.

This clonotype was counted ten times or more. The chain combines TRBV5-6 with TRBJ2-2; D gene ambiguous. The CDR3 is made up of 11 amino acids. Germline V gene lookup returns CDR1 SGHDT and CDR2 YYEEEE. V was pared by 4 bases and J by 8 bases, with 6 bases between. As DNA, the CDR3 is TGTGCCAGCAGCGGATGGGGGGAGCTGTTTTTT. It specifies CASSGWGELFF.

The sample holds many counts of this clonotype. The J gene is TRBJ2-7, the V gene TRBV29-1, with D perhaps being TRBD1 or TRBD2 (5 bases each). This CDR3 has 13 residues. Trimming took 4 bases from V and 3 from J, leaving 13 bases between them. Germline V gives CDR1 SQVTM, CDR2 ANQGSEA. The CDR3 DNA follows: TGCAGCGTTGTCCCGAGGGGCTACTACGAGCAGTACTTC. This codes for CSVVPRGYYEQYF.

At least ten counts were recorded for this clonotype. The J gene is TRBJ2-1, the V gene TRBV27; D perhaps matches TRBD2 (6 bases). Germline CDR1 reads MNHEY; CDR2 reads SMNVEV (reference sequence). The CDR3 runs 15 residues. V lost 0 bases to trimming and J lost 6 bases, with 12 bases between them. CDR3 in amino acids: CASSLSVGGVNEQFF. The CDR3 DNA sequence: TGTGCCAGCAGTTTATCCGTCGGGGGTGTCAATGAGCAGTTCTTC.

Regarding this clonotype: A much more abundant neighbour one base away suggests this may be a read error. The chain joins TRBV20-1 to TRBJ2-7; 7 bases fit TRBD2. Germline V lookup: CDR1 DFQATT, CDR2 SNEGSKA (reference sequence). This CDR3 comprises 14 residues. CDR3 nucleotide sequence: TGCAGTGATAGAAGGGCGGGAGAATTCTACGAGCAGTACTTC. This codes for CSDRRAGEFYEQYF.

This clonotype has only a few counts. This chain joins TRBV5-6 and TRBJ2-5; TRBD2 matches at 12 bases. The germline V gene encodes CDR1 SGHDT and CDR2 YYEEEE. There are 16 residues in the CDR3. J was trimmed by 5 bases and V by 3 bases; bases with no gene match: 8. The CDR3, as DNA: TGTGCCAGCAGCTGGGAACTAGCGGGGGGTGGTGAGACCCAGTACTTC. This translates into CASSWELAGGGETQYF.

This clonotype was detected only a few times. The chain joins TRBV25-1 to TRBJ2-1, with a weak D call TRBD2 (6 bases). CDR3 length: 12 residues. The germline gives CDR1 MGHDK, CDR2 SYGVNS. The V and J ends lost 7 bases and 6 bases respectively, with 10 bases between them. The CDR3 spells CASTLGLNEQFF. The CDR3 nucleotides read TGTGCCAGCACCCTGGGACTCAATGAGCAGTTCTTC.

The V gene is TRBV2, the J gene TRBJ2-5; D unclear. The CDR3 spans 11 residues. CDR1 is SNHLY and CDR2 is FYNNEI in the germline V gene. Trimming took 6 bases from V and 2 from J, leaving 4 bases between them. Here the CDR3 reads CASRVQETQYF. Written as DNA, the CDR3 is TGTGCCAGCAGGGTTCAAGAGACCCAGTACTTC.

In the case of this clonotype: A much larger clonotype is one base distant, so this may be a read error. CDR3 nucleotide sequence: TGTGCCATCAGCTTAACGGAGAAAGAGACCCAGTACTTC. It translates to CAISLTEKETQYF. The chain has TRBV13 and TRBJ2-5; D is undetermined. The CDR3 extends over 13 amino acids. Germline-derived CDR1 and CDR2 are PRHDT and FYEKMQ (reference sequence).

The rearrangement links TRBV11-2 to TRBJ1-1, with TRBD1 identical over 8 bases. This CDR3 is built from 15 residues. CDR1 and CDR2 (germline): SGHAT, FQNNGV. Trimming took 5 bases from V and 3 from J; bases not matched to a gene: 8. In DNA, the CDR3 is TGTGCCAGCAGCACGATTACAGGGGGGGACACTGAAGCTTTCTTT. Translation: CASSTITGGDTEAFF.

V gene TRBV5-4 combines with J gene TRBJ2-3; the D is unclear. Looked up from germline, CDR1 is SGHNT and CDR2 is YYREEE (reference sequence). The CDR3 loop spans 12 amino acids. The V end lost 4 bases, the J end lost 4 bases, and 7 bases lay between the germline ends. This chain's CDR3 is CASSGFSDTQYF. The CDR3 region has the DNA TGTGCCAGCAGCGGATTTTCAGATACGCAGTATTTT.

This clonotype came up many times. The rearrangement joins TRBV5-6 to TRBJ2-5; 7 bases match TRBD1. With 3 bases clipped from V and 5 bases from J, the junction kept 4 bases outside the gene matches. The CDR3 length is 13 residues. The germline gives CDR1 SGHDT, CDR2 YYEEEE. CDR3 sequence (DNA): TGTGCCAGCAGCTGGACAGGCTGGGAGACCCAGTACTTC. Its translation: CASSWTGWETQYF. Complete variable domain (other parts from reference TRBV5-6 and TRBJ2-5): DAGVTQSPTHLIKTRGQQVTLRCSPKSGHDTVSWYQQALGQGPQFIFQYYEEEERQRGNFPDRFSGHQFPNYSSELNVNALLLGDSALYLCASSWTGWETQYFGPGTRLLVL.

This clonotype was found many times. The chain joins TRBV12-3 or TRBV12-4 to TRBJ2-7; D perhaps matches TRBD2 (6 bases). V lost 5 bases and J 7 bases, leaving 9 bases between the germline ends. CDR3 size: 11 residues. CDR3 loop: CASSVAGEQYF. The CDR3, as DNA: TGTGCCAGCAGTGTGGCGGGGGAGCAGTACTTC.

The CDR3 protein is CASSRASQEAGANVLTF. The CDR3 coding sequence is TGTGCCAGCAGCAGGGCTTCTCAGGAAGCTGGGGCCAACGTCCTGACTTTC. The chain employs TRBV21-1 and TRBJ2-6. TRBV21-1 is deemed a pseudogene. The CDR3 covers 17 residues.

The rearrangement links TRBV27 to TRBJ1-5; D gene unclear. The length of the CDR3 is 12 residues. CDR1 and CDR2 from the germline V gene are MNHEY and SMNVEV (reference sequence). The V end was cut by 5 bases, the J end by 4 bases, with 6 bases between. DNA for the CDR3: TGTGCCAGCAGTACCCCTAATCAGCCCCAGCATTTT. It encodes CASSTPNQPQHF.

A few counts support this clonotype. The chain recombines TRBV20-1 with TRBJ2-3; TRBD2 agrees at 8 bases. The J segment lost 7 bases and the V segment lost 0 bases, leaving 12 bases of the junction unmatched. The CDR3 length is 16 residues. Per germline, CDR1 DFQATT and CDR2 SNEGSKA (reference sequence). The CDR3 DNA sequence: TGCAGTGCTAGAGATCCTCTAGCGGGCGAACAGAATACGCAGTATTTT. Protein sequence: CSARDPLAGEQNTQYF.

This clonotype occurred many times. The chain joins TRBV20-1 to TRBJ1-1; D is unclear. V lost 3 bases and J lost 2, with 10 bases in between. The V gene's germline CDR1 is DFQATT and CDR2 SNEGSKA (reference sequence). This CDR3 region has 13 residues. The CDR3 reads CSAREDGNTEAFF. Written as DNA, the CDR3 is TGCAGTGCTAGGGAGGACGGTAACACTGAAGCTTTCTTT.

This clonotype was counted at least ten times. The genes are TRBV12-3 or TRBV12-4 and TRBJ2-4; D gene ambiguous. This CDR3 has 13 amino acids. The ends were cut back, 5 bases at V and 1 base at J, with 6 bases in the middle. CDR3 sequence (DNA): TGTGCCAGCAGTCCCGGGGCCAAAAACATTCAGTACTTC. Its protein product is CASSPGAKNIQYF.

This clonotype was counted only a few times. The chain carries TRBV11-2 and TRBJ1-1; D is undetermined. CDR1 and CDR2 from the germline V gene are SGHAT and FQNNGV. The CDR3 has 13 residues. V lost 7 bases, J lost 4 bases, and 13 bases lay in between. CDR3 protein: CASTMMLSTEAFF. CDR3 DNA sequence: TGTGCCAGCACTATGATGTTGAGCACTGAAGCTTTCTTT.

This clonotype came up a few times. The V call is TRBV6-5, the J call TRBJ1-2; D is unresolved. This CDR3 region has 12 residues. The germline gives CDR1 MNHEY, CDR2 SVGAGI. V lost 7 bases and J 7 bases, leaving 13 bases between the germline ends. The CDR3 region has the DNA TGTGCCAGCACCCACGGAGGCTTTGGCTACACCTTC. The encoded protein is CASTHGGFGYTF.

This clonotype occurred many times. The chain carries TRBV12-3 or TRBV12-4 and TRBJ1-5, with D perhaps matching TRBD1 (5 bases). V was shortened by 1 base and J by 5 bases, with 18 bases between the two germline ends. This CDR3 has 17 residues. The CDR3: CASSLGLGGDRDQPQHF. The CDR3 DNA sequence: TGTGCCAGCAGTTTAGGGCTGGGGGGTGACCGGGATCAGCCCCAGCATTTT.

In its sample, this clonotype was seen a few times. This chain connects TRBV28 to TRBJ1-1; the D gene is possibly TRBD1 (5 bases). The CDR3 spans 14 residues. V gave up 6 bases and J gave up 0 bases, with 11 bases separating them. In germline, CDR1 is MDHEN, CDR2 SYDVKM. CDR3 sequence: CASRDNSLNTEAFF. The DNA of the CDR3 is TGTGCCAGCAGGGACAACTCGCTGAACACTGAAGCTTTCTTT.

This clonotype was detected only a few times. The genes are TRBV6-5 and TRBJ2-7; tentative D call: TRBD2 (5 bases). Germline lookup yields CDR1 MNHEY and CDR2 SVGAGI. The CDR3 runs 16 residues. V lost 0 bases and J 3 bases, leaving 15 bases between the germline ends. DNA of the CDR3: TGTGCCAGCAGTTACTCGAGTCGGGAAAGGGACTACGAGCAGTACTTC. Translated, it gives CASSYSSRERDYEQYF.

V and J are TRBV11-2 and TRBJ2-3, with TRBD2 matching 15 bases. In germline, CDR1 is SGHAT, CDR2 FQNNGV. Trimming cost V 5 bases and J 0 bases; bases outside gene matches: 9. The CDR3 is 19 residues long. The CDR3 sequence: CASSTGTSGRTHSTDTQYF. CDR3 nucleotides: TGTGCCAGCAGCACCGGGACTAGCGGGAGGACCCATAGCACAGATACGCAGTATTTT.

In its sample, this clonotype was seen a few times. The V call is TRBV20-1, the J call TRBJ2-2; D ambiguous. Trimming pared 0 bases from V and 6 bases from J, leaving 11 bases between. This CDR3 region has 14 residues. Germline CDR1 and CDR2: DFQATT and SNEGSKA (reference sequence). CDR3 bases: TGCAGTGCTAGAGATAGCTTCTACGCCGGGGAGCTGTTTTTT. It translates to CSARDSFYAGELFF.

The chain couples TRBV5-1 to TRBJ2-3; unclear D gene. Trimming cost V 4 bases and J 3 bases, with 24 bases left between them. CDR3 length: 18 amino acids. Per the germline V gene, CDR1 is SGHRS and CDR2 is YFSETQ. In DNA, the CDR3 is TGCGCCAGCAGCACCCATTTTGAGGCCATTTTAGGGACAGATACGCAGTATTTT. Protein: CASSTHFEAILGTDTQYF.